Following are 21 T cell receptor beta chains from one sample sequenced in a study of cytomegalovirus exposure and HLA in healthy donors. In the PCR, 60 Vbeta and 13 Jbeta primers were used. Profiled with immunoSEQ multiplex PCR; TCRdb holds only in-frame clones, not every one. Counted here are almost 90,000 clones, less than 85% occurring once; the ten biggest clones make up around 7.4%. Sequencing was done on a sample of PBMCs. These receptors originate from a man between 35 and 55 years old in good health and CMV-seropositive.

The genes are TRBV2 and TRBJ1-1, with TRBD1 matching 11 bases. There are 13 residues in the CDR3. Unmatched junction bases numbered 2, after V lost 6 bases and J lost 5 bases. The germline gives CDR1 SNHLY, CDR2 FYNNEI. In nucleotides, the CDR3 is TGTGCCAGCAGAGGACAGGGGGCGACTGAAGCTTTCTTT. Encoded protein: CASRGQGATEAFF.

The V and J genes are TRBV6-5 and TRBJ2-7, with 9 bases that match TRBD2. J was trimmed by 4 bases and V by 0 bases; bases with no gene match: 4. The V gene's germline CDR1 is MNHEY and CDR2 SVGAGI. The CDR3 contains 15 residues. The CDR3 is CASSYSSGRGYEQYF. The DNA for the CDR3 is TGTGCCAGCAGTTACTCTAGCGGGAGAGGGTACGAGCAGTACTTC.

The chain couples TRBV9 to TRBJ2-2, with no clear D. The ends were cut back, 6 bases at V and 6 bases at J, with 18 bases in the middle. Germline V gives CDR1 SGDLS, CDR2 YYNGEE. The CDR3 consists of 15 residues. This CDR3 is CASTRSPSRAGELFF. The CDR3 DNA sequence: TGTGCCAGCACACGGTCCCCGAGTCGTGCCGGGGAGCTGTTTTTT.

V is TRBV27 and J is TRBJ2-2; 10 bases map to TRBD1. The germline gives CDR1 MNHEY, CDR2 SMNVEV (reference sequence). The CDR3 is 15 residues long. J gave up 3 bases and V 5 bases, and 3 bases lay outside the gene matches. CDR3 protein: CASSRTGGDTGELFF. CDR3 DNA: TGTGCCAGCAGTCGGACAGGGGGAGACACCGGGGAGCTGTTTTTT.

The rearrangement uses TRBV7-3 and TRBJ2-6; tentative D call: TRBD1 (6 bases). Germline V lookup: CDR1 SGHTA, CDR2 FQGTGA. This CDR3 region has 19 residues. The V end lost 4 bases, the J end lost 0 bases, and 19 bases lay between the germline ends. CDR3 bases: TGTGCCAGCAGCTACCGCCCGGTAACAGGGAACTCTGGGGCCAACGTCCTGACTTTC. Residues: CASSYRPVTGNSGANVLTF. Full variable domain (rest looked up from reference TRBV7-3 and TRBJ2-6): GAGVSQTPSNKVTEKGKYVELRCDPISGHTALYWYRQSLGQGPEFLIYFQGTGAADDSGLPNDRFFAVRPEGSVSTLKIQRTERGDSAVYLCASSYRPVTGNSGANVLTFGAGSRLTVL.

The V gene is TRBV28, the J gene TRBJ2-3; TRBD2 might be the D (5 bases). The V end lost 10 bases, the J end lost 2 bases, and 13 bases lay between the germline ends. CDR1 is MDHEN and CDR2 is SYDVKM in the germline V gene. The CDR3 sequence is 13 residues long. CDR3 in DNA: TGTGCCACTAAGACTACCTACACAGATACGCAGTATTTT. Translated: CATKTTYTDTQYF.

V is TRBV7-9 and J is TRBJ1-2; the match to TRBD1 covers 7 bases. With V trimmed by 5 bases and J by 2 bases, 8 bases remained unmatched. CDR1 is SEHNR, CDR2 FQNEAQ, per germline (reference sequence). The CDR3 contains 15 residues. The CDR3, as DNA: TGTGCCAGCAGCCCCACAGGGGCGAAGAACTATGGCTACACCTTC. Amino acids: CASSPTGAKNYGYTF. The full variable domain, with the rest looked up from reference TRBV7-9 and TRBJ1-2, is DTGVSQNPRHKITKRGQNVTFRCDPISEHNRLYWYRQTLGQGPEFLTYFQNEAQLEKSRLLSDRFSAERPKGSFSTLEIQRTEQGDSAMYLCASSPTGAKNYGYTFGSGTRLTVV.

This clone was found a few times. This likely reflects a read error, since a far larger clone is one base away. This chain links TRBV4-1 with TRBJ1-1; tentatively, D is TRBD1 (6 bases). The V end was cut by 6 bases, the J end by 6 bases, with 14 bases between. The germline V gene has CDR1 MGHRA and CDR2 YSYEKL. The length of the CDR3 is 13 residues. The CDR3 DNA is TGCGCCAGCAGGCTAGGGACAATCCCTGAAGCTTTCTTT. Protein product: CASRLGTIPEAFF.

The chain links TRBV7-9 to TRBJ2-3, with D maybe TRBD2 (5 bases). Germline CDR1 and CDR2: SEHNR and FQNEAQ (reference sequence). The CDR3 is 14 residues long. The germline V and J ends were trimmed by 5 bases and 4 bases, with 13 bases remaining between them. The CDR3 DNA reads TGTGCCAGCAGCCCCTCCTTTAGCGCAGATACGCAGTATTTT. Translating gives CASSPSFSADTQYF.

The V call is TRBV5-1, the J call TRBJ1-2; maybe TRBD1 (5 bases). V lost 0 bases and J 3 bases, leaving 6 bases between the germline ends. CDR3 length equals 13 residues. Germline loops: CDR1 SGHRS, CDR2 YFSETQ. The CDR3 DNA reads as TGCGCCAGCAGCTTGGGCAGGGACTATGGCTACACCTTC. Residues: CASSLGRDYGYTF.

CDR3 coding DNA: TGTGCCAGCAGACAGGGGTTTTCACCCCTCCACTTT. It encodes CASRQGFSPLHF. The chain joins TRBV27 to TRBJ1-6; 7 nucleotides match TRBD1. Trimming at V came to 6 bases and at J to 9 bases, leaving 2 bases not matched to a gene. The CDR3 loop spans 12 amino acids. CDR1 is MNHEY and CDR2 is SMNVEV in the germline V gene (reference sequence).

This chain uses TRBV5-4 with TRBJ2-3, with 10 positions matching TRBD2. Germline V gives CDR1 SGHNT, CDR2 YYREEE (reference sequence). The CDR3 sequence is 15 residues long. With 5 bases clipped from V and 2 bases from J, the junction kept 5 bases outside the gene matches. The CDR3 reads CASRFGLADTDTQYF. CDR3 nucleotides: TGTGCCAGCAGATTCGGACTAGCGGACACAGATACGCAGTATTTT.

The chain employs TRBV5-1 and TRBJ1-2; TRBD1 is a possible D gene (6 bases). Trimming took off 1 base at V and 8 bases at J, with 12 bases between the two ends. From germline, CDR1 is SGHRS and CDR2 YFSETQ. The CDR3 covers 13 residues. The CDR3 DNA follows: TGCGCCAGCAGCTTGTCACAGGGCGACGGCTACACCTTC. Its translation: CASSLSQGDGYTF.

V is TRBV9 and J is TRBJ2-3; D perhaps matches TRBD2 (6 bases). Trimming stripped 0 bases from V and 3 bases from J, with 17 bases between. Per the germline V gene, CDR1 is SGDLS and CDR2 is YYNGEE. This CDR3 has 17 amino acids. The CDR3 DNA sequence: TGTGCCAGCAGCGTAGAACTTCTAGCGCCAGGAACAGATACGCAGTATTTT. This codes for CASSVELLAPGTDTQYF.

The chain combines TRBV28 with TRBJ2-5; 12 bases line up with TRBD2. Looked up from germline, CDR1 is MDHEN and CDR2 is SYDVKM. The CDR3 has 22 amino acids. The V and J ends lost 5 bases and 0 bases, in that order; junction bases with no gene match: 22. CDR3 sequence reads: CASSLPLNQPGLAGSYQETQYF. DNA of the CDR3: TGTGCCAGCAGTCTCCCACTTAATCAACCGGGACTAGCGGGTTCGTACCAAGAGACCCAGTACTTC. Complete variable domain (other parts from reference TRBV28 and TRBJ2-5): DVKVTQSSRYLVKRTGEKVFLECVQDMDHENMFWYRQDPGLGLRLIYFSYDVKMKEKGDIPEGYSVSREKKERFSLILESASTNQTSMYLCASSLPLNQPGLAGSYQETQYFGPGTRLLVL.

The chain is built from TRBV6-5 and TRBJ2-7; 7 bases fit TRBD1. After removal of 8 bases from V and 3 bases from J, the junction contained 4 bases not matched to a gene. The CDR3 has 12 amino acids. Germline CDR1 and CDR2: MNHEY and SVGAGI. The CDR3 reads CASRTGDYEQYF. In DNA form, the CDR3 reads TGTGCCAGCCGGACAGGCGACTACGAGCAGTACTTC.

The V gene is TRBV7-9, the J gene TRBJ1-2, with TRBD1 matching 9 bases. Germline V lookup: CDR1 SEHNR, CDR2 FQNEAQ (reference sequence). This CDR3 spans 15 amino acids. Germline trimming cut 3 bases from V and 1 base from J; bases unmatched to any gene: 3. CDR3 sequence (DNA): TGTGCCAGCAGCTTGACAGGGGGGGATAACTATGGCTACACCTTC. It encodes CASSLTGGDNYGYTF.

Points on this clone: One junction end does not reproduce the germline sequence, and a read error may be involved. This chain joins TRBV7-7 and TRBJ2-7; weak D call: TRBD2 (6 bases). The germline CDR1 and CDR2 sequences are SSHAT and FNYEAQ (reference sequence). The CDR3 spans 13 residues. CDR3 amino acids: CASSLAEGGEQYF. The CDR3 DNA sequence: TGTGCTAGCAGCTTAGCGGAGGGAGGCGAGCAGTACTTC.

The chain combines TRBV7-9 with TRBJ1-3, with 9 bases aligning to TRBD1. Germline trimming cut 2 bases from V and 2 bases from J; bases unmatched to any gene: 4. The CDR3 runs 16 residues. Germline CDR1 SEHNR, CDR2 FQNEAQ (reference sequence). For the CDR3, the DNA is TGTGCCAGCAGCTTAAACCGGGACAGGGCTGGAAACACCATATATTTT. Encoded protein: CASSLNRDRAGNTIYF.

This clone has only one observation. V gene TRBV7-2 combines with J gene TRBJ2-1; maybe TRBD2 (5 bases). V was cut by 4 bases and J by 7 bases, with 17 bases left in between. CDR3 length equals 15 residues. CDR1 and CDR2 (germline): SGHTA, FQGNSA. CDR3 DNA sequence: TGTGCCAGCAGCTCTCGGACCCCCGGGAAGAATGAGCAGTTCTTC. Translated: CASSSRTPGKNEQFF.

J is TRBJ2-5 and V is TRBV13; a weak D match, TRBD2 (5 bases). The J call may be incorrect, as the DNA end agrees better with TRBJ2-7. There are 13 residues in the CDR3. Germline V gene data show CDR1 as PRHDT and CDR2 as FYEKMQ (reference sequence). The CDR3: CASSSGSPYEQYF. The DNA of the CDR3 is TGTGCCAGCAGCTCGGGATCGCCCTACGAGCAGTACTTC.